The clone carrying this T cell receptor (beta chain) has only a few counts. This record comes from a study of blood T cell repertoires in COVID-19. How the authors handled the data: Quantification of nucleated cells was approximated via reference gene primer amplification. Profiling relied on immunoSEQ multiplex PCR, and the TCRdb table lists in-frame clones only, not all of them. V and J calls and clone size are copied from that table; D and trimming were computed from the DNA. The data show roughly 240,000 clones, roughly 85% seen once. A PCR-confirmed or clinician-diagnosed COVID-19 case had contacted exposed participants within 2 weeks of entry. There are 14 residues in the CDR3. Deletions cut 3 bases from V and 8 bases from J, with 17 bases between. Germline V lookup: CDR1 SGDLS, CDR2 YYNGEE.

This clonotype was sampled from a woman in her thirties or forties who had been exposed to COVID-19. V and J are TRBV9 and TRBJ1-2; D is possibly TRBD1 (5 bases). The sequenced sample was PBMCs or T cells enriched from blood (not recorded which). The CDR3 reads CASSGGDSRGGYTF. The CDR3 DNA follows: TGTGCCAGCAGCGGAGGGGACTCCCGAGGGGGCTACACCTTC.